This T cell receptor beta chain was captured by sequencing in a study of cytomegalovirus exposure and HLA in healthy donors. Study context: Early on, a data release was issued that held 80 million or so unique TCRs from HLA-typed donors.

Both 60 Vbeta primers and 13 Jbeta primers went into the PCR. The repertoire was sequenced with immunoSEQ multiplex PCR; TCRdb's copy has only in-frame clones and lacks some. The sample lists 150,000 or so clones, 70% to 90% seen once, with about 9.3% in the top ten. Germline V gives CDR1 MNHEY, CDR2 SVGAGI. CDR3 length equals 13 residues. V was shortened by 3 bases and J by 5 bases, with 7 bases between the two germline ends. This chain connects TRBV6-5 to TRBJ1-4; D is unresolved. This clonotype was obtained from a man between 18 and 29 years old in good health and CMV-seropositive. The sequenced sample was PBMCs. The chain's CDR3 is CASSYSPNEKLFF. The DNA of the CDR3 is TGTGCCAGCAGTTATAGCCCAAATGAAAAACTGTTTTTT.